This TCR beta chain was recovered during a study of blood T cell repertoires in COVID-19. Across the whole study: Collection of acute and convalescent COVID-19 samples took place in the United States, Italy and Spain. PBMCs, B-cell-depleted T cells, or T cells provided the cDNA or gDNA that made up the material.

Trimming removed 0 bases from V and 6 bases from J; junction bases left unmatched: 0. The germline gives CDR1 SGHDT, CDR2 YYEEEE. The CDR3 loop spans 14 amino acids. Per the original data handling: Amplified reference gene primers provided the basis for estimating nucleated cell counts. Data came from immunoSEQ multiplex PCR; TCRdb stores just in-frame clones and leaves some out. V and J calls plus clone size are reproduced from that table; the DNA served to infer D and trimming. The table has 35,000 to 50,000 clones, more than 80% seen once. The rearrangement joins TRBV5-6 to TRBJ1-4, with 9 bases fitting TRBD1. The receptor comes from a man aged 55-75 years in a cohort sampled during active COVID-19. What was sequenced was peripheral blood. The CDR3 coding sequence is TGTGCCAGCAGCTTGGGACAGGGGGATGAAAAACTGTTTTTT. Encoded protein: CASSLGQGDEKLFF.